This T cell receptor (beta chain) derives from a study of blood T cell repertoires in COVID-19. Study summary: The origin of the acute and convalescent COVID-19 samples was the United States, Italy and Spain.

This table comes from immunoSEQ multiplex PCR, and its TCRdb copy is limited to in-frame clones, with some not included. This table holds some 320,000 clones, more than 70% found once. Residents of 20 to 25 US areas, aged roughly 18 to 89 years, made up the participants. What the recovered Cohort 3 donors had was two negative PCRs, clearance, or symptom resolution. V dropped 0 bases and J dropped 3; count of bases not matched to a gene: 4. The CDR3 loop spans 15 amino acids. Per germline, CDR1 SGHVS and CDR2 FNYEAQ. Source material: PBMCs or T cells enriched from blood (not recorded which). The receptor's source is a woman aged 25 to 39 who had recovered from COVID-19. V gene TRBV7-6 combines with J gene TRBJ2-7; 8 bases align to TRBD1. CDR3 DNA sequence: TGTGCCAGCAGCTTAGCGCACGGGACAGGCTACGAGCAGTACTTC. Translation gives CASSLAHGTGYEQYF. Full variable domain (remainder filled in from reference TRBV7-6 and TRBJ2-7): GAGVSQSPRYKVTKRGQDVALRCDPISGHVSLYWYRQALGQGPEFLTYFNYEAQQDKSGLPNDRFSAERPEGSISTLTIQRTEQRDSAMYRCASSLAHGTGYEQYFGPGTRLTVT.